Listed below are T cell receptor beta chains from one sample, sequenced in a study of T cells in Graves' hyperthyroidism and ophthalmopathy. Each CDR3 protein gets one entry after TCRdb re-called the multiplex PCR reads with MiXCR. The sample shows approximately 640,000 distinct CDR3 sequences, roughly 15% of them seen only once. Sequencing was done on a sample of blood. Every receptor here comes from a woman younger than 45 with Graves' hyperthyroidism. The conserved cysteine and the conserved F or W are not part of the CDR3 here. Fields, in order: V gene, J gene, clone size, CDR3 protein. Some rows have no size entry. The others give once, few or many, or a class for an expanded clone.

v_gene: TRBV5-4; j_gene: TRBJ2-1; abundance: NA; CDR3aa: ASSPGGDWEQF
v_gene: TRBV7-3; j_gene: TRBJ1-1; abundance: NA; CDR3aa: ASSPSGTVEAF
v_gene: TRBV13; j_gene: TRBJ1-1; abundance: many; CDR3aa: ASSSQEVNTEAF
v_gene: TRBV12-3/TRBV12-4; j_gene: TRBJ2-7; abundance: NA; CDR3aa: ASRPGQVSDEQY
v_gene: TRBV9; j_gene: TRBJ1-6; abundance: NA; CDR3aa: ASSPGRGGSPLH
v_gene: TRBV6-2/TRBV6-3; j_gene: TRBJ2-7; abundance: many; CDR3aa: ASSSNLDFTYEQY
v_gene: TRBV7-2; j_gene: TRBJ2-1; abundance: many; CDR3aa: ASSLTREQF
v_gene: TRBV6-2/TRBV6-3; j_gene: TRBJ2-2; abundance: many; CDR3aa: ASKGGADTGELF
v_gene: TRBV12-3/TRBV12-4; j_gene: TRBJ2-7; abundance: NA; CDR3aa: ASSSAESSYEQY
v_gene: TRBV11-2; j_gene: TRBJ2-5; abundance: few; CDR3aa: ASSSNTRAFAGGFQETQY
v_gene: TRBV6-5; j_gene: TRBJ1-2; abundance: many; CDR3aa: ASSYSTPQDGYT
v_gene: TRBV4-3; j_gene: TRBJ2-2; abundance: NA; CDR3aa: ASSHVGRDTGELF
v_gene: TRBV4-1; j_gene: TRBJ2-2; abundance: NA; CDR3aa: ASSHHLTGELF
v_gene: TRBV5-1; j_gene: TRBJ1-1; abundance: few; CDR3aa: ASSLQAGPVGEAF
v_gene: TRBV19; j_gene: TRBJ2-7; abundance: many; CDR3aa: ASSIGTGETYEQY
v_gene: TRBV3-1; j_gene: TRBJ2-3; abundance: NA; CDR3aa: ASSPRRDPSTDTRY
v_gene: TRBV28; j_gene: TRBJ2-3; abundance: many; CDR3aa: ASSKDRIQIDTQY
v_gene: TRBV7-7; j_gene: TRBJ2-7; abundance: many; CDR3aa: ASSPTSGSNEQY
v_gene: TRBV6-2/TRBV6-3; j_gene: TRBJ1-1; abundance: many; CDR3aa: ASSYRGSFSAF
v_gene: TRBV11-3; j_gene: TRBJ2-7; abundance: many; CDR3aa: ASSSRDSGYEQY
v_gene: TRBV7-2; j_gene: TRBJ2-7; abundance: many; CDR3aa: ASSLRTTYEQY
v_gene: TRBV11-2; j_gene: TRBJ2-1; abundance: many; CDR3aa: ASTRIGLAVDNEQF
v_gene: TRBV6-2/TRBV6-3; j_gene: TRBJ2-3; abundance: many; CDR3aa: ASSLSPPVADTQY
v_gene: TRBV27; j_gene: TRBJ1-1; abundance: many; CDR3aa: ASRYGTAEAF
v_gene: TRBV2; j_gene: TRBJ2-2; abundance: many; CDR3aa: ASKGARTGELF
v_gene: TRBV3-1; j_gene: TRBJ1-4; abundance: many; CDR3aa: ASSQDRRRREKLF
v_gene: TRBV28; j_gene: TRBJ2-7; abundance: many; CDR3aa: ASSSGDSSYEQY
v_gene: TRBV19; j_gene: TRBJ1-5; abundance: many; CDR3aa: ASSPTGTGQPQH
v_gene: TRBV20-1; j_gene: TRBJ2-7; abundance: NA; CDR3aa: SARGSGRHPTYEQY
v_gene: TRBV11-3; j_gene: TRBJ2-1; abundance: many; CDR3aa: ASSLDPVIGAGGHNEQF
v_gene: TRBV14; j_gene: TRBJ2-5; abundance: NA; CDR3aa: ASSPTLETQY
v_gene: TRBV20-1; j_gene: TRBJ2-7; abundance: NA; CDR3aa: SARTRGLAGTGEQY
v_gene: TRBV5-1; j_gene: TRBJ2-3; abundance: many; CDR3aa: ASSLGQALTDTQY
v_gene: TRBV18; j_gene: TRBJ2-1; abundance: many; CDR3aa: ASSPPGQGWGNEQF
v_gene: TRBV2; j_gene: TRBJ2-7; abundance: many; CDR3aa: ASRPMPAGEQY
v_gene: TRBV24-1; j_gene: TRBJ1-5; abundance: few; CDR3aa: ATSEVGKPQH
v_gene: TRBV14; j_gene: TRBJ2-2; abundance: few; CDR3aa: ASRRTAANTGELF
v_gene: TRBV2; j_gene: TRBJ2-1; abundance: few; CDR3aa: ASSEGGTTYNEQF
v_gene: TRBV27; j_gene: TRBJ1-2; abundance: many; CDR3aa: ASSPHPDRGRGGYT
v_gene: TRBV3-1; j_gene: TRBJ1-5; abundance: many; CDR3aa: ASSQDRNQPQH
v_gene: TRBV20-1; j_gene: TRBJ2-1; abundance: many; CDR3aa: SARPLGFNNEQF
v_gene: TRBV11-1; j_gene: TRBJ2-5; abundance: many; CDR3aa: ASSLVGKETQY
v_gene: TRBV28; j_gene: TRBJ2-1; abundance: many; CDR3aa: ATGPPLAYEQF
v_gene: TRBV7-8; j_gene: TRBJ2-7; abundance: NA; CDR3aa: ASSLLSGHEQY
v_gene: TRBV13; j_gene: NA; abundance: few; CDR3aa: ASSIRTSGTYNEQY
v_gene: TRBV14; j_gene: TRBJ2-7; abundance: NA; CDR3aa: ASSPRGVKEFYEQY
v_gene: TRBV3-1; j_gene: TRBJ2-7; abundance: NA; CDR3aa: ASSQDPSGRDEQY
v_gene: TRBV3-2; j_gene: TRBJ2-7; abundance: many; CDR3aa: ASSPGTSVTSYEQY
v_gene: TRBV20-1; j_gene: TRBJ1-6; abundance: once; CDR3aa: SAKWGSPLH
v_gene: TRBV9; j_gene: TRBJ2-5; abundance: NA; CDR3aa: ASSVGEETQY
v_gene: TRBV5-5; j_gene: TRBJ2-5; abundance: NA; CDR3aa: ASRYRGMGFEETQY
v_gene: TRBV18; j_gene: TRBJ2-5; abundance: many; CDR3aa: ASSPRDSEMETQY